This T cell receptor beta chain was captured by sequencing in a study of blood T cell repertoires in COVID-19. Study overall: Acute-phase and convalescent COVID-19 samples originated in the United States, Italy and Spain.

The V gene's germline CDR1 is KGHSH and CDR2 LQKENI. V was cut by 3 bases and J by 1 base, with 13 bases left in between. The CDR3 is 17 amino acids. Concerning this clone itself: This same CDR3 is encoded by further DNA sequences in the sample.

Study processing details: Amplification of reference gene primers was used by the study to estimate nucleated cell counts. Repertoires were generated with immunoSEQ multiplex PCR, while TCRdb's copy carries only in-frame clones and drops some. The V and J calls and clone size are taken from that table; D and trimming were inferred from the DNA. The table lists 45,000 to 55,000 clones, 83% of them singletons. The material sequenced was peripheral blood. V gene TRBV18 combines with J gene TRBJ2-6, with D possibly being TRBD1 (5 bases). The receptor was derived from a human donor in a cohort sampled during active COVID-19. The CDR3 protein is CASSPQRAGSGANVLTF. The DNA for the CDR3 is TGTGCCAGCTCACCGCAAAGGGCAGGGTCTGGGGCCAACGTCCTGACTTTC.